The 10 T cell receptor beta chains given below trace back to one sample, sequenced in a study of CD8+ T cells in alopecia areata (dated by TCRdb to 2017 to 2018). Libraries were prepared through the immunoSEQ multiplex PCR assay. RNA was extracted from all samples and reverse transcribed into cDNA as template for TCR sequencing. Here the immuneACCESS table is served through TCRdb, limited to in-frame sequences with V and J called. Missing clones are a known gap in these copies; in checked studies unresolved V genes cover under half, and the rest lacks a known reason. Within this sample are some 130,000 clones, with 53% of them counted one time only. The ten largest clones capture approximately 0.5% of the sample. The time point label corresponds to: about 4 weeks on oral tofacitinib. The treatment or condition tag for this specimen amounts to: oral pan-JAK inhibitor, 5-10 mg twice daily. The sample in question was CD4+ T cells sorted from blood, obtained at week 4, from a patient treated with tofacitinib. The source is a human donor with alopecia areata.

In its sample, this clone was seen a few times. The V gene is TRBV9, the J gene TRBJ1-1; D remains unclear. CDR3 length: 13 amino acids. The germline CDR1 and CDR2 sequences are SGDLS and YYNGEE. Between the trimmed V and J ends, which lost 4 bases and 4 bases, there was a span of 11 bases. The CDR3 bases are TGTGCCAGCAGCCGTCAGGAACTCACTGAAGCTTTCTTT. Its translation: CASSRQELTEAFF.

J is TRBJ2-5 and V is TRBV6-1; D may be TRBD2 (6 bases). The V gene lost 4 bases and the J gene lost 3 bases, with 12 bases spanning the gap. The CDR3 runs 14 residues. Germline lookup yields CDR1 MNHNS and CDR2 SASEGT. The CDR3 DNA is TGTGCCAGCAGTGGCTACTGGGGGGAAGAGACCCAGTACTTC. Translated, it gives CASSGYWGEETQYF.

The chain carries TRBV9 and TRBJ2-5; D ambiguous. This CDR3 is built from 17 residues. The germline CDR1 and CDR2 sequences are SGDLS and YYNGEE. The ends were cut back, 0 bases at V and 1 base at J, with 16 bases in the middle. The CDR3 nucleotides read TGTGCCAGCAGCGTAGGAGTAGCCGCGGCCTCCCAAGAGACCCAGTACTTC. This sequence encodes CASSVGVAAASQETQYF.

The chain uses TRBV29-1 and TRBJ2-7, with 11 bases lining up with TRBD1. The trim removed 4 bases at V and 1 base at J, leaving 3 bases unmatched. The CDR3 consists of 14 residues. In germline, CDR1 is SQVTM, CDR2 ANQGSEA. CDR3 DNA sequence: TGCAGCGTTGGGACAGGGGGCAGATCCTACGAGCAGTACTTC. Protein sequence: CSVGTGGRSYEQYF.

The J gene is TRBJ2-7, the V gene TRBV4-1; unclear D gene. The V end was cut by 2 bases, the J end by 5 bases, with 10 bases between. CDR3 length: 13 residues. Looked up from germline, CDR1 is MGHRA and CDR2 is YSYEKL. The CDR3: CASSQHRNDEQYF. The CDR3 DNA reads TGCGCCAGCAGCCAACACCGGAATGACGAGCAGTACTTC.

The CDR3 DNA reads as TGTGCCTGGAGTGTACAGGCTAACTATGGCTACACCTTC. Translating gives CAWSVQANYGYTF. This chain joins TRBV30 and TRBJ1-2; a possible D gene is TRBD1 (5 bases). Germline V CDR1 and CDR2: GTSNPN, SVGIG (reference sequence). This CDR3 is built from 13 residues. Trimming removed 0 bases from V and 0 bases from J, with 5 bases in between.

The chain carries TRBV5-1 and TRBJ2-7, with D uncertain. The V gene lost 0 bases and the J gene lost 3 bases, with 10 bases spanning the gap. The germline CDR1 and CDR2 sequences are SGHRS and YFSETQ. The CDR3 loop spans 14 amino acids. The CDR3: CASSLDLESYEQYF. Here the CDR3 DNA reads TGCGCCAGCAGCTTGGACCTCGAGAGCTACGAGCAGTACTTC.

This clone has only a few counts. The chain couples TRBV29-1 to TRBJ2-5; tentatively, D is TRBD2 (5 bases). The V gene's germline CDR1 is SQVTM and CDR2 ANQGSEA. The length of the CDR3 is 14 residues. V lost 1 base, J lost 2 bases, and 11 bases lay in between. The chain's CDR3 is CSVEVVRGQETQYF. In DNA, the CDR3 is TGCAGCGTTGAAGTAGTACGGGGTCAAGAGACCCAGTACTTC.

The chain combines TRBV29-1 with TRBJ2-7, with a weak D call TRBD2 (5 bases). V lost 4 bases and J lost 0, with 7 bases in between. Germline loops: CDR1 SQVTM, CDR2 ANQGSEA. This CDR3 is built from 12 residues. The CDR3 DNA sequence: TGCAGCGTTGCGAGCGGCTCCTACGAGCAGTACTTC. This encodes CSVASGSYEQYF.

The chain uses TRBV5-6 and TRBJ2-1, with no clear D. Germline loops: CDR1 SGHDT, CDR2 YYEEEE. The V gene lost 2 bases and the J gene lost 10 bases, with 7 bases spanning the gap. CDR3 length: 11 residues. The CDR3 DNA is TGTGCCAGCAGCTTTGGGCGAGAGCAGTTCTTC. This codes for CASSFGREQFF.